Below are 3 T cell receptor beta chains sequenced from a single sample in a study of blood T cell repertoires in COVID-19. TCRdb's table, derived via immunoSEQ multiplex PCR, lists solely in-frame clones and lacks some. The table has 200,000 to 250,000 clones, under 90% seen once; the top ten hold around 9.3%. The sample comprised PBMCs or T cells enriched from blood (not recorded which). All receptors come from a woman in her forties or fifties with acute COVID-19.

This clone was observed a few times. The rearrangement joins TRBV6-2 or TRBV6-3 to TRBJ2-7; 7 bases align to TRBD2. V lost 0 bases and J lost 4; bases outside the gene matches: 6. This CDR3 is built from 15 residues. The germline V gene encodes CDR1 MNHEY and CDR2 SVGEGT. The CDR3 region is CASSYSLRELYEQYF. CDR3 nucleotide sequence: TGTGCCAGCAGTTACTCGTTGCGGGAGCTATACGAGCAGTACTTC.

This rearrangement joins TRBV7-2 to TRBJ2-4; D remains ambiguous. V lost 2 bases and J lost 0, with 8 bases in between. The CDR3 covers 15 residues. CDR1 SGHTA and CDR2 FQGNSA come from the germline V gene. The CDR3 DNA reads TGTGCCAGCAGCTTAAACTTAGTAGCCAAAAACATTCAGTACTTC. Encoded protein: CASSLNLVAKNIQYF.

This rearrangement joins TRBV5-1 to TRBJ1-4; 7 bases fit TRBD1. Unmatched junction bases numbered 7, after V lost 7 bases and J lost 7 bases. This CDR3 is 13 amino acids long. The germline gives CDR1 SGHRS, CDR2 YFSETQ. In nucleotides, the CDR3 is TGCGCCAGCGGAGCGGCAGGGGGTGAAAAACTGTTTTTT. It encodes CASGAAGGEKLFF.